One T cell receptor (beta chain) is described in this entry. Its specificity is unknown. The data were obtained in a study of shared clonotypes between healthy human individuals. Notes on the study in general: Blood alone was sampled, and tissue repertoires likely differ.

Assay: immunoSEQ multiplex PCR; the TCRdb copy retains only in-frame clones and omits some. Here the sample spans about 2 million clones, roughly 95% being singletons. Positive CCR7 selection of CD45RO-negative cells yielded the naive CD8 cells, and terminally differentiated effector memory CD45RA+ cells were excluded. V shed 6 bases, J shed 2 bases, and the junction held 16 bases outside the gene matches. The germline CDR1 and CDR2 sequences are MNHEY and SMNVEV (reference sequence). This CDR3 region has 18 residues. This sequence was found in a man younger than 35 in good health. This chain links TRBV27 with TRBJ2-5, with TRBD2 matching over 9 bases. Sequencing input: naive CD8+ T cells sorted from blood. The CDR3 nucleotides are TGTGCCAGCAGGGGGGTCCCCACCAGCGGGGGGAAACAAGAGACCCAGTACTTC. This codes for CASRGVPTSGGKQETQYF.